The 7 T cell receptor beta chains given below trace back to one sample, sequenced in a study of T cells after yellow fever vaccination. MiXCR, applied by TCRdb to the 5' RACE reads, yields one record per CDR3 protein. Of 500,000 to 650,000 distinct CDR3 sequences in the sample, about 12% were seen once. The sequenced sample was PBMCs, obtained on the day of the yellow fever booster vaccination. Source of these receptors: a man between 25 and 39 years old who received the YFV17D yellow fever vaccine.

This clonotype was seen only a few times. The chain carries TRBV7-9 and TRBJ2-2, with a tentative D call TRBD2 (6 bases). This CDR3 comprises 17 residues. V was clipped by 4 bases and J by 6 bases, with 21 bases between them. The germline V gene encodes CDR1 SEHNR and CDR2 FQNEAQ (reference sequence). This chain's CDR3 is CASSSLTGVVVSGELFF. The DNA of the CDR3 is TGTGCCAGCAGCTCCCTCACGGGAGTAGTGGTATCCGGGGAGCTGTTTTTT.

The V gene is TRBV5-4, the J gene TRBJ1-2; D is ambiguous. CDR3 size: 17 residues. Germline lookup yields CDR1 SGHNT and CDR2 YYREEE (reference sequence). Trimming cost V 1 base and J 0 bases, with 16 bases left between them. The CDR3 DNA sequence: TGTGCCAGCAGCTTGCGACAAGGTGGTGGGACTAACTATGGCTACACCTTC. Translation gives CASSLRQGGGTNYGYTF. The entire variable domain, with the rest obtained from reference TRBV5-4 and TRBJ1-2, is as follows: ETGVTQSPTHLIKTRGQQVTLRCSSQSGHNTVSWYQQALGQGPQFIFQYYREEENGRGNFPPRFSGLQFPNYSSELNVNALELDDSALYLCASSLRQGGGTNYGYTFGSGTRLTVV.

This clonotype was observed a few times. The rearrangement uses TRBV27 and TRBJ2-5; TRBD2 agrees at 12 bases. V gave up 3 bases and J gave up 2 bases; unmatched junction bases: 4. Germline V gene sequence: CDR1 MNHEY, CDR2 SMNVEV (reference sequence). CDR3 size: 16 residues. CDR3 sequence reads: CASSFGTSGPQETQYF. CDR3 in DNA: TGTGCCAGCAGTTTTGGGACTAGCGGGCCTCAAGAGACCCAGTACTTC.

The chain has TRBV12-3 or TRBV12-4 and TRBJ1-1, with D possibly being TRBD1 (5 bases). CDR3 length: 20 amino acids. V shed 10 bases and J shed 0 bases, with 33 bases lying between them. For the CDR3, the DNA is TGTGCCACGACCTTCGGGGGGTCCAACTTCTTAGGGAACATGAACACTGAAGCTTTCTTT. It translates to CATTFGGSNFLGNMNTEAFF.

The chain links TRBV20-1 to TRBJ1-1; D call uncertain. Trimming pared 3 bases from V and 1 base from J, leaving 6 bases between. The CDR3 totals 12 residues. CDR1 and CDR2 from the germline V gene are DFQATT and SNEGSKA (reference sequence). The CDR3 region is CSASFANTEAFF. For the CDR3, the DNA is TGCAGTGCTAGTTTCGCGAACACTGAAGCTTTCTTT.

The CDR3 sequence is CASSLVGAGYYEQYF. The CDR3 region has the DNA TGCGCCAGCAGCTTGGTGGGAGCCGGTTACTACGAGCAGTACTTC. This chain connects TRBV5-1 to TRBJ2-7; D possibly corresponds to TRBD2 (5 bases). CDR3 size: 15 residues. V was clipped by 0 bases and J by 3 bases, with 13 bases between them. In germline, CDR1 is SGHRS, CDR2 YFSETQ.

This clonotype was seen ten or more times. The V and J genes are TRBV7-9 and TRBJ2-7; TRBD2 agrees at 11 bases. Trimming took 4 bases from V and 6 from J; bases not matched to a gene: 5. In germline, CDR1 is SEHNR, CDR2 FQNEAQ (reference sequence). This CDR3 comprises 14 residues. CDR3: CASSSTSGISEQYF. CDR3 nucleotides: TGTGCCAGCAGCTCGACTAGCGGGATAAGCGAGCAGTACTTC.